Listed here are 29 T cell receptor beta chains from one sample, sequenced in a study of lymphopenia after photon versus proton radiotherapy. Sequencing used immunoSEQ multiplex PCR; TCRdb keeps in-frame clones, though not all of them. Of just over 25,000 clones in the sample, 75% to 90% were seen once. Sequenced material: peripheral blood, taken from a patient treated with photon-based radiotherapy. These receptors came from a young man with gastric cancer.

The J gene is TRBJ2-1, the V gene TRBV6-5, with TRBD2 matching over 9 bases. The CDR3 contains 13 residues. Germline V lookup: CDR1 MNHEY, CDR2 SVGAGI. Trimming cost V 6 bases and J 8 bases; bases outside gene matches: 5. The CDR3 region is CASRGLAEDEQFF. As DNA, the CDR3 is TGTGCCAGCAGGGGACTAGCAGAGGATGAGCAGTTCTTC.

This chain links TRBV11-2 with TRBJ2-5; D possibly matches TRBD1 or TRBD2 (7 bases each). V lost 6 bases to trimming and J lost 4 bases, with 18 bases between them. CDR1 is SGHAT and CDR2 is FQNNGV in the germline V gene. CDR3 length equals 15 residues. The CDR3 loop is CASSFQGGEGETQYF. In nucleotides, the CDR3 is TGTGCCAGCAGTTTTCAGGGGGGGGAAGGAGAGACCCAGTACTTC.

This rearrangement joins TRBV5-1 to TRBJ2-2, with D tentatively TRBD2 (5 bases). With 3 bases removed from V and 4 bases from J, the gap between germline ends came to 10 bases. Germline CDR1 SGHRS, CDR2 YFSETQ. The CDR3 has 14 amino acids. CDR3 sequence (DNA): TGCGCCAGCAGCTCAGGACTGTCCACCGGGGAGCTGTTTTTT. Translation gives CASSSGLSTGELFF.

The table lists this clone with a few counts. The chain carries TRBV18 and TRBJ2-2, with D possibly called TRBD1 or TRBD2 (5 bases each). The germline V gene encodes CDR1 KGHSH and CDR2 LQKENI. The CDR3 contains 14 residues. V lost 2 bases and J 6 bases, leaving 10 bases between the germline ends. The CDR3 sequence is CASSPRDLAGELFF. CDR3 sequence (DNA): TGTGCCAGCTCACCAAGGGACCTCGCCGGGGAGCTGTTTTTT.

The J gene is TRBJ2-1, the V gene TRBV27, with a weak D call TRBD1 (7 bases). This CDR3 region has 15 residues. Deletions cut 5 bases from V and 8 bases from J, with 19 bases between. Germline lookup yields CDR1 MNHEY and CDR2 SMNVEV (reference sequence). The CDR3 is CASSLTSDREDEQFF. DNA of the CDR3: TGTGCCAGCAGTCTAACCTCTGACAGGGAGGATGAGCAGTTCTTC.

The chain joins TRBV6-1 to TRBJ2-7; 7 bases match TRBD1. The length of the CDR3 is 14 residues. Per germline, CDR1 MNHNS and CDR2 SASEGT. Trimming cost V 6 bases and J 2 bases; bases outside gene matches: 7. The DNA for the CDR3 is TGTGCCAGCAGGCCGGGACAGCAAACCTACGAGCAGTACTTC. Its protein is CASRPGQQTYEQYF.

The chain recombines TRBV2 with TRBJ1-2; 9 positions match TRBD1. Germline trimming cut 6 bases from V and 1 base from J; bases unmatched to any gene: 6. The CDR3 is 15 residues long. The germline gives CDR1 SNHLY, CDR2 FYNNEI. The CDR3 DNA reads TGTGCCAGCAGCGAACAGGGGGCAAATAACTATGGCTACACCTTC. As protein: CASSEQGANNYGYTF.

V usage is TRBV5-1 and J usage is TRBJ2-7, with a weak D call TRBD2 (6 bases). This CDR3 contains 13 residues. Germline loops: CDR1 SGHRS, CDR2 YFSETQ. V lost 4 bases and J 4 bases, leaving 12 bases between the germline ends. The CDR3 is CASSLGGLYEQYF. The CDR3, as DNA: TGCGCCAGCAGCCTGGGGGGATTGTACGAGCAGTACTTC.

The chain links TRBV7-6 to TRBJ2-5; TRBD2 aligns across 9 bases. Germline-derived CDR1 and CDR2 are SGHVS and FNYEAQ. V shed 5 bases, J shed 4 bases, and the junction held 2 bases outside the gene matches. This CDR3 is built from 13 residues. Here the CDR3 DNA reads TGTGCCAGCAGCAGTAGCGGGGGAGAGACCCAGTACTTC. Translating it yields CASSSSGGETQYF.

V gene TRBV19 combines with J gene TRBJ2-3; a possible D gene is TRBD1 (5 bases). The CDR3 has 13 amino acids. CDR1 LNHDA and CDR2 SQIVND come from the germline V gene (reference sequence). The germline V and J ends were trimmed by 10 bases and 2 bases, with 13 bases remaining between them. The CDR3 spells CATNIGDTDTQYF. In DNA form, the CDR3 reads TGTGCCACTAATATAGGGGACACAGATACGCAGTATTTT.

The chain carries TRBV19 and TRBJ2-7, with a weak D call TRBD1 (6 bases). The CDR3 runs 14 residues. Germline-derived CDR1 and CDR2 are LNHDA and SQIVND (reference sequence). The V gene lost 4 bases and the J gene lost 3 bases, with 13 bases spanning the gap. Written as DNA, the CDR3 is TGTGCCAGTAGTACCCCGACAGGCAACTACGAGCAGTACTTC. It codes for CASSTPTGNYEQYF.

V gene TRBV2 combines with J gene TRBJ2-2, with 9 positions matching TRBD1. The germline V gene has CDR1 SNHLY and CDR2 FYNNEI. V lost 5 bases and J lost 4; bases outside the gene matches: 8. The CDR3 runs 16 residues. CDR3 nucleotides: TGTGCCAGCAGTCGAACAGGGGGCGCCTCCACCGGGGAGCTGTTTTTT. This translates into CASSRTGGASTGELFF. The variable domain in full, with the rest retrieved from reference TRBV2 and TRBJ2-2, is EPEVTQTPSHQVTQMGQEVILRCVPISNHLYFYWYRQILGQKVEFLVSFYNNEISEKSEIFDDQFSVERPDGSNFTLKIRSTKLEDSAMYFCASSRTGGASTGELFFGEGSRLTVL.

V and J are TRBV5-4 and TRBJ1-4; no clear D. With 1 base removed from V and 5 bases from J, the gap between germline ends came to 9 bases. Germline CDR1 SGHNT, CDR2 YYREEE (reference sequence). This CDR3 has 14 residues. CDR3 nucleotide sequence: TGTGCCAGCAGCTTGCAATGGCCCAATGAAAAACTGTTTTTT. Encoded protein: CASSLQWPNEKLFF.

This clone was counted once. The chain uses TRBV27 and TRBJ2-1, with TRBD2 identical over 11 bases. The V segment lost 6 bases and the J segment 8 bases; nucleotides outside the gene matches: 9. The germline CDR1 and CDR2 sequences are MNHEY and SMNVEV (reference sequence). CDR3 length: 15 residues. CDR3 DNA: TGTGCCAGCAGCCGGACACTAGCGGGAGCTCATGAGCAGTTCTTC. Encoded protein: CASSRTLAGAHEQFF.

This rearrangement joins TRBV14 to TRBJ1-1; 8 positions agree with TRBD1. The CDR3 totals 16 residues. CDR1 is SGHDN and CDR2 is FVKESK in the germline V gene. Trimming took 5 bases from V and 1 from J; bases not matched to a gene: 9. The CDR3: CASSTFRGLGNTEAFF. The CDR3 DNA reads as TGTGCCAGCAGCACTTTCAGGGGGCTGGGGAACACTGAAGCTTTCTTT.

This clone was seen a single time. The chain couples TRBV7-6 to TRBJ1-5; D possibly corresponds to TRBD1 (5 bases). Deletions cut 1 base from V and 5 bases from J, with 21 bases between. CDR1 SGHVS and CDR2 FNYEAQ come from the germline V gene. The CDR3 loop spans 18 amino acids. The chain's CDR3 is CASSLEFRAGWAYQPQHF. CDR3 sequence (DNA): TGTGCCAGCAGCTTAGAGTTTCGGGCAGGGTGGGCCTATCAGCCCCAGCATTTT.

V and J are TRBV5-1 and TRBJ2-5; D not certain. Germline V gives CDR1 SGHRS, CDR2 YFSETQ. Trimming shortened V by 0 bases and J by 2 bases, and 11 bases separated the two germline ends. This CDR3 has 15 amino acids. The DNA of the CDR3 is TGCGCCAGCAGCTTGGAATTTGATGGGCAAGAGACCCAGTACTTC. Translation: CASSLEFDGQETQYF.

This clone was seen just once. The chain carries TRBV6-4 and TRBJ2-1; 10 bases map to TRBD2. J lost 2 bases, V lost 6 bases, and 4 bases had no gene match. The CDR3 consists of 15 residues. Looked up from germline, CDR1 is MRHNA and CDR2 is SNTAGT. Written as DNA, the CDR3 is TGTGCCAGCAGCCGGACTAGCGGACCCTACAATGAGCAGTTCTTC. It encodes CASSRTSGPYNEQFF.

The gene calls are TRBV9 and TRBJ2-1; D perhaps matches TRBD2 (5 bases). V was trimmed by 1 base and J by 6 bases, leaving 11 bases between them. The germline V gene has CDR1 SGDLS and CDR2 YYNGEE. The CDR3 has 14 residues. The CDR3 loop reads CASSVLGEGNEQFF. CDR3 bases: TGTGCCAGCAGCGTACTTGGAGAGGGCAATGAGCAGTTCTTC.

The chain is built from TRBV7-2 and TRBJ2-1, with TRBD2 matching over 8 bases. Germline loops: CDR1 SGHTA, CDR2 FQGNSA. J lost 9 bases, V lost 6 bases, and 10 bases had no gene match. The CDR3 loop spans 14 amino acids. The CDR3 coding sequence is TGTGCCAGCAGGGGGGGAGAAGCGGGAGCTGAGCAGTTCTTC. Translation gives CASRGGEAGAEQFF.

The CDR3 nucleotides are TGTGCCAGTAGTATGGCCCCCCCCTTCAGTGATAGGAGAACTGAAGCTTTCTTT. This encodes CASSMAPPFSDRRTEAFF. J is TRBJ1-1 and V is TRBV19; no definite D call. Per germline, CDR1 LNHDA and CDR2 SQIVND (reference sequence). The V and J ends lost 3 bases and 5 bases respectively, with 25 bases between them. The CDR3 has 18 residues.

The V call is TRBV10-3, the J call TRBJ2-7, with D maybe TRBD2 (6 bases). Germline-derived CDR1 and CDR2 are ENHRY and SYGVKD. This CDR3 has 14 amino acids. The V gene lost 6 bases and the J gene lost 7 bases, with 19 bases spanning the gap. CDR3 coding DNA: TGTGCCATCAGCAATATGGGACTCCCAGGGGAGCAGTACTTC. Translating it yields CAISNMGLPGEQYF.

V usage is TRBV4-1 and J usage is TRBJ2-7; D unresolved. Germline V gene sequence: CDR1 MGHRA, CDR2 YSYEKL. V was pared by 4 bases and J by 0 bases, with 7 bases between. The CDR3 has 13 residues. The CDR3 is CASSLKSSYEQYF. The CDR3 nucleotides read TGCGCCAGCAGCCTGAAAAGCTCCTACGAGCAGTACTTC.

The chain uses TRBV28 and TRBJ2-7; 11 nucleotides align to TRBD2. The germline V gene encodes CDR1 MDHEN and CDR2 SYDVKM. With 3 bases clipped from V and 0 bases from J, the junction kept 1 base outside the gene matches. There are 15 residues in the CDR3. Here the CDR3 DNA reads TGTGCCAGCAGTTTGGGACTAGCGGACTCCTACGAGCAGTACTTC. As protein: CASSLGLADSYEQYF.

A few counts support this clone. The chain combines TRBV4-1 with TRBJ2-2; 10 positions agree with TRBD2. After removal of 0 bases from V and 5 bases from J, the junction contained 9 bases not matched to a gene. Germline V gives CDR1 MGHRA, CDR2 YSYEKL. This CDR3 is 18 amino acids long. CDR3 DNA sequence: TGCGCCAGCAGCCAAGAGGGGGCTAGCGGGAGTGGGACCGGGGAGCTGTTTTTT. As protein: CASSQEGASGSGTGELFF.

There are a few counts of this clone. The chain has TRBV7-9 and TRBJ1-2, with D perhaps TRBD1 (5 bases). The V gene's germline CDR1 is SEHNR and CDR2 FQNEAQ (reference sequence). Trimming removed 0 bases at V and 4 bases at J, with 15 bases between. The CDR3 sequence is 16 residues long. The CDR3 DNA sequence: TGTGCCAGCAGCTTAGCCGGATCTCAGGGTGCCTATGGCTACACCTTC. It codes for CASSLAGSQGAYGYTF.

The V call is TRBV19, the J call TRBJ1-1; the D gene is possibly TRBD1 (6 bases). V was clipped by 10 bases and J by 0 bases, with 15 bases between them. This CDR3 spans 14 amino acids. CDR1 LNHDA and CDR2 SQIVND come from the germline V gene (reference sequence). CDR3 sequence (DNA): TGTGCCACTACGACAGGTAGAATGAACACTGAAGCTTTCTTT. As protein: CATTTGRMNTEAFF.

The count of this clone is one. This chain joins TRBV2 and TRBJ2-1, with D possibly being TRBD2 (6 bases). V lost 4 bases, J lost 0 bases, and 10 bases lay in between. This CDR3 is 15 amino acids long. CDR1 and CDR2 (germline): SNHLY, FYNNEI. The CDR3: CASSAAGPSYNEQFF. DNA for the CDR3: TGTGCCAGCAGTGCCGCGGGGCCCTCCTACAATGAGCAGTTCTTC.

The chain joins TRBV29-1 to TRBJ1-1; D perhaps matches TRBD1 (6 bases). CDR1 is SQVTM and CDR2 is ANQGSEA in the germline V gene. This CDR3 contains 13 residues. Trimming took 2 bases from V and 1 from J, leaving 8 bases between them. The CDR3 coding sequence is TGCAGCGTTGAACAGGGACAGAACACTGAAGCTTTCTTT. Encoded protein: CSVEQGQNTEAFF.